These 2 T cell receptor beta chains originate from one sample sequenced in a study of control samples from healthy donors and cancer patients. Assay: immunoSEQ multiplex PCR; the TCRdb copy retains only in-frame clones and omits some. The top ten hold about 1.6% of the sample, which has about 170,000 clones, around 92% seen once. The sequencing sample was made of blood. These receptors all stem from a woman aged 25 to 45 in good health.

In its sample, this clone was seen once. The genes are TRBV5-1 and TRBJ2-2; D perhaps matches TRBD1 (6 bases). This CDR3 contains 14 residues. From germline, CDR1 is SGHRS and CDR2 YFSETQ. V was shortened by 0 bases and J by 6 bases, with 9 bases between the two germline ends. The CDR3 here is CASSLVQGPGELFF. The DNA for the CDR3 is TGCGCCAGCAGCTTGGTCCAGGGGCCCGGGGAGCTGTTTTTT.

Remarks on this clone: Additional DNA sequences in this sample encode the identical CDR3. The chain links TRBV19 to TRBJ1-5; tentative D call: TRBD1 (6 bases). Germline lookup yields CDR1 LNHDA and CDR2 SQIVND (reference sequence). The CDR3 is made up of 14 amino acids. The V and J ends lost 5 bases and 4 bases respectively, with 12 bases between them. The DNA of the CDR3 is TGTGCCAGTAGTGGGGGGCTTGGGAATCAGCCCCAGCATTTT. This translates into CASSGGLGNQPQHF. Full variable domain (remainder filled in from reference TRBV19 and TRBJ1-5): DGGITQSPKYLFRKEGQNVTLSCEQNLNHDAMYWYRQDPGQGLRLIYYSQIVNDFQKGDIAEGYSVSREKKESFPLTVTSAQKNPTAFYLCASSGGLGNQPQHFGDGTRLSIL.